Included here is one TCR beta chain sequence, with context. These data belong to a study of OX40 agonist ivuxolimab in advanced cancers. Study summary: The patients' treatment was ivuxolimab, an agonistic anti-OX40 (CD134) antibody.

Germline V lookup: CDR1 SGHTA, CDR2 FQGTGA. The V end lost 5 bases, the J end lost 0 bases, and 9 bases lay between the germline ends. The CDR3 extends over 14 amino acids. Libraries were prepared by immunoSEQ multiplex PCR; TCRdb keeps only in-frame clonotypes and omits some of them. The sample carries 46,000 or so clones, about 74% recorded once. Autoimmune disease history or systemic immunosuppression disqualified patients. The TCR originated in an adult with an advanced solid tumor such as melanoma, head and neck, liver or kidney cancer. The V and J genes are TRBV7-3 and TRBJ2-3, with D uncertain. The sequencing used CD4+ or CD8+ T cells sorted from blood, collected in a trial of the OX40 agonist ivuxolimab. Here the CDR3 reads CASSRTSSTDTQYF. The CDR3 bases are TGTGCCAGCAGCCGGACCTCTAGCACAGATACGCAGTATTTT. The variable domain in full, with the rest retrieved from reference TRBV7-3 and TRBJ2-3, is GAGVSQTPSNKVTEKGKYVELRCDPISGHTALYWYRQSLGQGPEFLIYFQGTGAADDSGLPNDRFFAVRPEGSVSTLKIQRTERGDSAVYLCASSRTSSTDTQYFGPGTRLTVL.